These 8 T cell receptor beta chains originate from one sample sequenced in a study of CD8+ T cells in alopecia areata (dated 2018 in TCRdb). The receptor library was made with the immunoSEQ multiplex PCR assay. RNA was extracted from all samples and reverse transcribed into cDNA, which served as template for TCR sequencing. Imported from immuneACCESS, the table was reduced by TCRdb to in-frame sequences with V and J called. These copies leave out some clones; in studies compared against another copy, an unresolved V gene accounts for under half, and the cause of the remainder is not known. The sample table records roughly 120,000 clones; 35% to 40% of these occur just once. Clones ranked in the top ten supply 3% to 3.5% of the sample. Sequenced input: CD4+ T cells sorted from blood. These receptors all come from a human donor with alopecia areata.

This sequence joins TRBV29-1 and TRBJ2-1; D is undetermined. Trimming stripped 4 bases from V and 1 base from J, with 11 bases between. CDR3 length: 14 amino acids. Per germline, CDR1 SQVTM and CDR2 ANQGSEA. CDR3 protein: CSVGQVGSYNEQFF. The DNA for the CDR3 is TGCAGCGTTGGTCAGGTCGGGTCCTACAATGAGCAGTTCTTC.

V and J are TRBV7-2 and TRBJ2-5, with D perhaps TRBD2 (6 bases). CDR1 is SGHTA, CDR2 FQGNSA, per germline. V was pared by 3 bases and J by 5 bases, with 19 bases between. The CDR3 is made up of 16 amino acids. The CDR3 is CASSLTRGPARETQYF. Here the CDR3 DNA reads TGTGCCAGCAGCTTGACGCGGGGCCCAGCGAGGGAGACCCAGTACTTC.

A few counts support this clone. The chain employs TRBV29-1 and TRBJ2-7; the match to TRBD1 covers 9 bases. CDR3 length: 13 amino acids. With V trimmed by 3 bases and J by 7 bases, 7 bases remained unmatched. CDR1 and CDR2 from the germline V gene are SQVTM and ANQGSEA. CDR3 bases: TGCAGCGTTGAGGGGACAGGGTTTTCGGAGCAGTACTTC. Its protein product is CSVEGTGFSEQYF.

The chain couples TRBV19 to TRBJ1-2; D perhaps matches TRBD1 (5 bases). The CDR3 consists of 17 residues. With 6 bases removed from V and 5 bases from J, the gap between germline ends came to 25 bases. Germline CDR1 reads LNHDA; CDR2 reads SQIVND (reference sequence). The CDR3 protein is CASRSPRAQAPTYGYTF. Written as DNA, the CDR3 is TGTGCCAGTAGAAGCCCCAGGGCCCAAGCCCCGACGTATGGCTACACCTTC.

This clone was seen a few times. The chain links TRBV27 to TRBJ2-3; perhaps TRBD2 as D (6 bases). The CDR3 spans 15 residues. Germline CDR1 reads MNHEY; CDR2 reads SMNVEV (reference sequence). V was cut by 2 bases and J by 5 bases, with 14 bases left in between. The CDR3: CASSLQGGGRDTQYF. The DNA of the CDR3 is TGTGCCAGCAGTTTACAGGGCGGAGGGCGAGATACGCAGTATTTT.

A few counts support this clone. This chain uses TRBV29-1 with TRBJ1-2, with D uncertain. The CDR3 runs 14 residues. The germline V and J ends were trimmed by 0 bases and 5 bases, with 13 bases remaining between them. Germline CDR1 and CDR2: SQVTM and ANQGSEA. As DNA, the CDR3 is TGCAGCGTTGAAGACGGGTTGGCAGCTTATGGCTACACCTTC. Protein product: CSVEDGLAAYGYTF.

The chain carries TRBV6-6 and TRBJ1-1; tentative D call: TRBD1 (5 bases). CDR1 MNHNY and CDR2 SVGAGI come from the germline V gene (reference sequence). Trimming removed 6 bases at V and 0 bases at J, with 11 bases between. CDR3 length: 14 amino acids. The CDR3, as DNA: TGTGCCAGCAGCGCGGGACGGATGAACACTGAAGCTTTCTTT. Amino acids: CASSAGRMNTEAFF.

This clone was counted a few times. This rearrangement joins TRBV7-2 to TRBJ1-2; D remains ambiguous. CDR3 length equals 14 residues. CDR1 SGHTA and CDR2 FQGNSA come from the germline V gene. V was pared by 5 bases and J by 3 bases, with 13 bases between. CDR3 DNA sequence: TGTGCCAGCAGCCCGCAGACGGGTGACTATGGCTACACCTTC. This translates into CASSPQTGDYGYTF.